This T cell receptor beta chain was recovered during a study of cytomegalovirus exposure and HLA in healthy donors. General study findings and limits: V segments that were indistinguishable, TRBV6-2 and TRBV6-3 among them, were omitted from analysis. In vitro data verified a few CMV-associated chains as specific for CMV antigens.

It was with 60 Vbeta and 13 Jbeta primers that the PCR ran. The data were produced by immunoSEQ multiplex PCR, yet TCRdb's version contains in-frame clones alone and is incomplete. The table includes more than 95,000 clones, 80% to 85% detected once. For this clone: The antigen remains unidentified.

The germline V gene has CDR1 LNHNV and CDR2 YYDKDF (reference sequence). The CDR3 loop spans 13 amino acids. The V end was cut by 5 bases, the J end by 8 bases, with 15 bases between. The chain couples TRBV15 to TRBJ1-2; D ambiguous. The sequenced material came from PBMCs. The TCR comes from a woman in her twenties or thirties in good health and CMV-seronegative. CDR3 in DNA: TGTGCCACCAGCCGAACACCGGGAGAGGGCTACACCTTC. This gives the protein CATSRTPGEGYTF.